The entry below gives a single TCR beta chain sequence along with its context. Its antigen is currently unknown. This sample was included in a study of tissue T cells after allogeneic stem cell transplantation. General study findings and limits: Motif-based clustering found tissue-specific repertoire signatures shared across patients, though few clones were shared. Alloreactivity or antigen specificity of tissue TCRs was not determined; some clones might be host cells.

The method was immunoSEQ multiplex PCR; TCRdb's version includes in-frame clones alone and lacks a portion of them. The sample has approximately 5,300 clones, roughly three fifths seen once. Median post-mortem interval was 9.75 hours for GI, liver, skin and lymphoid tissues. This CDR3 region has 16 residues. The trim removed 2 bases at V and 2 bases at J, leaving 4 bases unmatched. Germline loops: CDR1 SGHRS, CDR2 YFSETQ. The sequence was obtained from a male donor at least 60 years old with lung cancer. V usage is TRBV5-1 and J usage is TRBJ1-3; 10 bases agree with TRBD1. The sample in question was tissue from the jejunum, obtained at autopsy. The CDR3 sequence is CASSLATGGPGNTIYF. The DNA for the CDR3 is TGCGCCAGCAGCTTAGCGACAGGGGGCCCTGGAAACACCATATATTTT.